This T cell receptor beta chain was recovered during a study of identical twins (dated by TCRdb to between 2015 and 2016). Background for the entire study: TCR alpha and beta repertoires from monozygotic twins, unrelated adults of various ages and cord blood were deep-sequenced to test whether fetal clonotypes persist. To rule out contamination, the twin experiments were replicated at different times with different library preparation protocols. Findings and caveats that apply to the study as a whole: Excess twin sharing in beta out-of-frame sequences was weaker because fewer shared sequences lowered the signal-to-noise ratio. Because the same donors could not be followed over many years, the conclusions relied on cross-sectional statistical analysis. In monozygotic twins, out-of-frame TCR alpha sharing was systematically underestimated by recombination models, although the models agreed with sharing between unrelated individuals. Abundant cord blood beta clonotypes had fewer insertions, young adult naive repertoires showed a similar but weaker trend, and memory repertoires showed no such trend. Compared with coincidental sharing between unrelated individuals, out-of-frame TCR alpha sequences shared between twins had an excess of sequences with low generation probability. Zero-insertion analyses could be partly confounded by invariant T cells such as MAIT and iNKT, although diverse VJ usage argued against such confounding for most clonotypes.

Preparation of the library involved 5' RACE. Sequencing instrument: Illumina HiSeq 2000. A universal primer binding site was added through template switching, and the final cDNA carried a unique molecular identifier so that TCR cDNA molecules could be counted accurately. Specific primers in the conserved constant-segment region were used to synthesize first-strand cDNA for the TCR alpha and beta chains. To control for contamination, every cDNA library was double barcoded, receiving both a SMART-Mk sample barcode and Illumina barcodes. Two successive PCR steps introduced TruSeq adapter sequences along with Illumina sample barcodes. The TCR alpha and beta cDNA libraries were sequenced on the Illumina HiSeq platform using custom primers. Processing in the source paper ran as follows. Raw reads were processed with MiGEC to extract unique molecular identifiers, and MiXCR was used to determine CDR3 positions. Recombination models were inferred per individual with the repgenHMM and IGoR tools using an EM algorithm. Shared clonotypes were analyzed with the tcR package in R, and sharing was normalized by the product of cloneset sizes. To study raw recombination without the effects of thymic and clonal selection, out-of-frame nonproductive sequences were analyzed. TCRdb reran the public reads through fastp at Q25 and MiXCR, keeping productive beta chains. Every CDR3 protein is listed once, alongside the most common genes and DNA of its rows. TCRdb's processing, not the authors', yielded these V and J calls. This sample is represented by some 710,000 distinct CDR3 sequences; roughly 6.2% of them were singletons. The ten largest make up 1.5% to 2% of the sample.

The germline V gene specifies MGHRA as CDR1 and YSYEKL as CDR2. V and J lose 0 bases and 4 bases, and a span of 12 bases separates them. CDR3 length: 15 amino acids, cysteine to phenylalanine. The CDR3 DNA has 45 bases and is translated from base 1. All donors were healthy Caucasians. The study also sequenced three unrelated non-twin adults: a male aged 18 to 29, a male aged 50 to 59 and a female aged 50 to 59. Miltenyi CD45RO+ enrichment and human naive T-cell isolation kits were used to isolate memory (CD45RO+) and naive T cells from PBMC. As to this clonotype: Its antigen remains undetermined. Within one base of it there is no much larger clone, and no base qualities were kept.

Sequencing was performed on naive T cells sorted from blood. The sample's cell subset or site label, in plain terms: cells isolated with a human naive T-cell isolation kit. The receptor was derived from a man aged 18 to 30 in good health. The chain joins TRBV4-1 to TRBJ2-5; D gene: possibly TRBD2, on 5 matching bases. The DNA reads TGCGCCAGCAGCCAAGATGTGGCTAGCCCAGAGACCCAGTACTTC. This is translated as CASSQDVASPETQYF.